These 24 T cell receptor beta chains came from one sample sequenced in a study of shared clonotypes between healthy human individuals. Clones were sequenced by immunoSEQ multiplex PCR, and TCRdb holds only the in-frame ones, with some missing. The sample shows about 2.1 million clones, approximately 92% of them seen only once. Cells designated naive CD8 were CD45RO-negative and were positively selected for CCR7, with terminally differentiated effector memory CD45RA+ cells excluded. The sample taken for sequencing was naive CD8+ T cells from PBMCs. These receptors came from a young man in good health. Some clones in this sample may be carry-over from other donors' samples.

V usage is TRBV9 and J usage is TRBJ2-2; D may be TRBD1 (6 bases). Deletions cut 0 bases from V and 0 bases from J, with 12 bases between. Germline V gene data show CDR1 as SGDLS and CDR2 as YYNGEE. The CDR3 runs 17 residues. The CDR3 protein is CASSVARQAANTGELFF. In nucleotides, the CDR3 is TGTGCCAGCAGCGTAGCCAGACAGGCTGCGAACACCGGGGAGCTGTTTTTT.

The V gene is TRBV7-2, the J gene TRBJ1-4, with a tentative D call TRBD1 (6 bases). This CDR3 region has 15 residues. Germline CDR1 SGHTA, CDR2 FQGNSA. The V gene lost 5 bases and the J gene lost 8 bases, with 18 bases spanning the gap. This CDR3 reads CASSPQSGVGEKLFF. CDR3 in DNA: TGTGCCAGCAGCCCCCAGTCAGGGGTGGGCGAAAAACTGTTTTTT.

CDR3 region: CSAIGREQFF. The CDR3 DNA follows: TGCAGTGCTATTGGGCGCGAGCAGTTCTTC. The chain couples TRBV20-1 to TRBJ2-1; unclear D gene. CDR3 length: 10 residues. V shed 4 bases and J shed 10 bases, with 8 bases lying between them. Germline lookup yields CDR1 DFQATT and CDR2 SNEGSKA (reference sequence).

This chain connects TRBV14 to TRBJ2-1; 9 bases fit TRBD2. This CDR3 region has 16 residues. Per the germline V gene, CDR1 is SGHDN and CDR2 is FVKESK. V lost 4 bases and J lost 5; bases outside the gene matches: 9. The CDR3 nucleotides read TGTGCCAGCAGCCCCTTTTCAAGCGGGGGGAACAATGAGCAGTTCTTC. It is translated as CASSPFSSGGNNEQFF.

This chain connects TRBV6-5 to TRBJ2-7; D is possibly TRBD2 (5 bases). Trimming stripped 0 bases from V and 3 bases from J, with 15 bases between. Germline V gene data show CDR1 as MNHEY and CDR2 as SVGAGI. This CDR3 is built from 16 residues. The CDR3 sequence: CASSYSTGTENYEQYF. CDR3 DNA: TGTGCCAGCAGTTACTCGACGGGAACGGAAAACTACGAGCAGTACTTC.

V gene TRBV27 combines with J gene TRBJ2-1; D tentatively reads TRBD1 or TRBD2 (5 bases each). The CDR3 length is 14 residues. Germline values: CDR1 MNHEY, CDR2 SMNVEV (reference sequence). Trimming took 3 bases from V and 3 from J, leaving 9 bases between them. CDR3 amino acids: CASSFRGRYNEQFF. In nucleotides, the CDR3 is TGTGCCAGCAGTTTTAGGGGACGCTACAATGAGCAGTTCTTC.

The chain links TRBV28 to TRBJ2-3; D not certain. Germline V CDR1 and CDR2: MDHEN, SYDVKM. The CDR3 is made up of 15 amino acids. The V gene lost 7 bases and the J gene lost 1 base, with 15 bases spanning the gap. CDR3 in amino acids: CASTLTASGTDTQYF. The CDR3 region has the DNA TGTGCCAGCACCTTAACGGCTAGTGGCACAGATACGCAGTATTTT.

The rearrangement links TRBV10-3 to TRBJ1-3; D gene ambiguous. Germline values: CDR1 ENHRY, CDR2 SYGVKD. This CDR3 is 17 amino acids long. Trimming cost V 0 bases and J 3 bases, with 15 bases left between them. CDR3 DNA: TGTGCCATCAGTGAGTCTCTCGGCGGGCTGGTTGGAAACACCATATATTTT. It codes for CAISESLGGLVGNTIYF.

The chain recombines TRBV2 with TRBJ2-7; D tentatively fits TRBD1 or TRBD2 (5 bases each). CDR3 length equals 14 residues. Between the trimmed V and J ends, which lost 7 bases and 0 bases, there was a span of 13 bases. Germline V gene data show CDR1 as SNHLY and CDR2 as FYNNEI. The CDR3 region has the DNA TGTGCCAGCATGGGCAGGGAGAGCTCCTACGAGCAGTACTTC. Translating it yields CASMGRESSYEQYF.

This chain uses TRBV27 with TRBJ2-2; the match to TRBD2 covers 9 bases. The CDR3 is 15 residues long. Germline V gene lookup returns CDR1 MNHEY and CDR2 SMNVEV (reference sequence). V trimming: 6 bases; J trimming: 4 bases; junction bases outside the gene matches: 6. The CDR3 DNA reads TGTGCCAGCAGGGCCGGGACTAGCCCCACCGGGGAGCTGTTTTTT. Amino acid sequence: CASRAGTSPTGELFF.

V usage is TRBV5-1 and J usage is TRBJ2-1; 8 bases agree with TRBD2. Germline assignment: CDR1 SGHRS and CDR2 YFSETQ. V dropped 4 bases and J dropped 9; count of bases not matched to a gene: 6. This CDR3 is built from 13 residues. CDR3 DNA sequence: TGCGCCAGCAGCCCGAGCGGGGGCGTTGAGCAGTTCTTC. This translates into CASSPSGGVEQFF.

This chain joins TRBV28 and TRBJ2-1; 9 nucleotides line up with TRBD2. V shed 3 bases, J shed 10 bases, and the junction held 10 bases outside the gene matches. Germline values: CDR1 MDHEN, CDR2 SYDVKM. CDR3 length equals 15 residues. CDR3 amino acids: CASSFLGGRAEEQFF. CDR3 coding DNA: TGTGCCAGCAGTTTTCTCGGCGGGAGGGCCGAAGAGCAGTTCTTC.

CDR3 in amino acids: CASISTLGKTANQPQHF. Written as DNA, the CDR3 is TGTGCCAGTATCTCCACCTTGGGTAAAACAGCAAATCAGCCCCAGCATTTT. This rearrangement joins TRBV19 to TRBJ1-5; no clear D. Trimming pared 7 bases from V and 4 bases from J, leaving 23 bases between. The CDR3 is made up of 17 amino acids. CDR1 is LNHDA and CDR2 is SQIVND in the germline V gene (reference sequence).

The CDR3 sequence: CASSQDVAGGPDTQYF. CDR3 DNA sequence: TGCGCCAGCAGCCAAGATGTTGCGGGAGGACCAGATACGCAGTATTTT. J is TRBJ2-3 and V is TRBV4-3; 8 bases align to TRBD2. CDR3 length equals 16 residues. The germline V gene has CDR1 LGHNA and CDR2 YSLEER. V shed 0 bases, J shed 4 bases, and the junction held 6 bases outside the gene matches.

This chain's CDR3 is CASSLVGYGDEQYF. The DNA of the CDR3 is TGTGCCAGCAGCTTAGTGGGGTATGGGGACGAGCAGTACTTC. The rearrangement links TRBV11-2 to TRBJ2-7; D uncertain. The CDR3 extends over 14 amino acids. Germline loops: CDR1 SGHAT, CDR2 FQNNGV. Trimming left V 1 base short and J 5 bases short, with 12 bases between.

V is TRBV28 and J is TRBJ2-7, with 8 bases that match TRBD1. The V gene end was trimmed by 7 bases and the J gene end by 7 bases; junction bases not matched to a gene: 15. This CDR3 is built from 15 residues. CDR1 and CDR2 from the germline V gene are MDHEN and SYDVKM. The CDR3 loop is CASTPRQGPSKEQYF. CDR3 bases: TGTGCCAGCACTCCCCGACAGGGGCCCTCTAAGGAGCAGTACTTC.

CDR3 DNA: TGCAGCGTCGGGGGGTTGACGGTTCAAGAGACCCAGTACTTC. Protein: CSVGGLTVQETQYF. This chain connects TRBV29-1 to TRBJ2-5; 7 nucleotides align to TRBD2. With 6 bases clipped from V and 2 bases from J, the junction kept 9 bases outside the gene matches. Germline V gives CDR1 SQVTM, CDR2 ANQGSEA. This CDR3 contains 14 residues.

Remarks on this clone: The sample has other DNA sequences that encode this CDR3 too. This chain links TRBV6-5 with TRBJ2-1; 13 bases fit TRBD2. Trimming took 2 bases from V and 7 from J; bases not matched to a gene: 2. Germline CDR1 and CDR2: MNHEY and SVGAGI. The length of the CDR3 is 15 residues. CDR3 protein: CASSYGLAGANEQFF. In nucleotides, the CDR3 is TGTGCCAGCAGTTACGGACTAGCGGGAGCAAATGAGCAGTTCTTC.

The V gene is TRBV29-1, the J gene TRBJ2-2; no firm D call. In germline, CDR1 is SQVTM, CDR2 ANQGSEA. The ends were cut back, 7 bases at V and 3 bases at J, with 3 bases in the middle. The CDR3 length is 10 residues. The DNA of the CDR3 is TGCAGCGCCTACACCGGGGAGCTGTTTTTT. This gives the protein CSAYTGELFF.

This clone has only a few counts. The chain links TRBV7-2 to TRBJ1-5; D is undetermined. V dropped 4 bases and J dropped 1 base, with 8 bases sitting between them. Germline V gene data show CDR1 as SGHTA and CDR2 as FQGNSA. The length of the CDR3 is 14 residues. In DNA, the CDR3 is TGTGCCAGCAGCTATAGGTTAAGCAATCAGCCCCAGCATTTT. This codes for CASSYRLSNQPQHF.

V gene TRBV2 combines with J gene TRBJ2-7; D is perhaps TRBD1 (6 bases). The CDR3 totals 15 residues. CDR1 and CDR2 (germline): SNHLY, FYNNEI. V shed 2 bases and J shed 3 bases, with 14 bases lying between them. The CDR3 spells CASSERTGPNYEQYF. CDR3 bases: TGTGCCAGCAGTGAAAGAACAGGGCCGAACTACGAGCAGTACTTC.

The rearrangement joins TRBV28 to TRBJ2-7; D perhaps matches TRBD1 (5 bases). CDR1 is MDHEN and CDR2 is SYDVKM in the germline V gene. V was trimmed by 2 bases and J by 0 bases, leaving 17 bases between them. The CDR3 is 17 amino acids. CDR3 region: CASSLKGSATASYEQYF. The CDR3 nucleotides read TGTGCCAGCAGTTTAAAGGGTTCGGCGACAGCCTCCTACGAGCAGTACTTC.

The chain links TRBV30 to TRBJ2-1, with D perhaps given as TRBD1 or TRBD2 (5 bases each). Germline values: CDR1 GTSNPN, CDR2 SVGIG (reference sequence). The V end was cut by 2 bases, the J end by 3 bases, with 11 bases between. The CDR3 loop spans 14 amino acids. CDR3 DNA sequence: TGTGCCTGGAGTTTGGGGGTGGGCTACAATGAGCAGTTCTTC. Protein product: CAWSLGVGYNEQFF.

This clone was detected only once. The chain couples TRBV28 to TRBJ2-3, with TRBD1 as a possible D gene (6 bases). CDR3 size: 21 residues. CDR1 is MDHEN, CDR2 SYDVKM, per germline. Trimming removed 3 bases from V and 1 base from J, with 29 bases in between. CDR3 sequence reads: CASSLNGRVGAGKGGTDTQYF. The CDR3 DNA sequence: TGTGCCAGCAGTTTGAATGGCCGGGTGGGGGCCGGGAAGGGGGGCACAGATACGCAGTATTTT.